Below, 2 T cell receptor beta chains from the same sample are listed, as sequenced in a study of blood T cell repertoires in COVID-19. TCRdb keeps only in-frame clones here, not all; method: immunoSEQ multiplex PCR. Of under 100,000 clones in the sample, about 81% were seen once. The specimen sequenced was peripheral blood. The source of these receptors is a human donor in a cohort sampled during active COVID-19.

V is TRBV27 and J is TRBJ2-2; 12 bases line up with TRBD2. This CDR3 is built from 17 residues. Germline V gene lookup returns CDR1 MNHEY and CDR2 SMNVEV (reference sequence). V gave up 7 bases and J gave up 5 bases; unmatched junction bases: 11. The CDR3 sequence is CASTRGGTSGGTGELFF. The CDR3 nucleotides are TGTGCCAGCACCCGTGGGGGTACTAGCGGGGGGACCGGGGAGCTGTTTTTT.

The V call is TRBV4-1, the J call TRBJ1-5, with D possibly being TRBD1 (6 bases). Trimming cost V 0 bases and J 0 bases, with 12 bases left between them. This CDR3 comprises 17 residues. CDR1 MGHRA and CDR2 YSYEKL come from the germline V gene. CDR3 coding DNA: TGCGCCAGCAGCCAAGAGGGGTTGGGGGCTAGCAATCAGCCCCAGCATTTT. This sequence encodes CASSQEGLGASNQPQHF.